The clone carrying this T cell receptor beta chain showed up just a few times. Its antigen is still unknown. The record originates from a study of CD8 T cells in ankylosing spondylitis. Study-level findings and limits: There was a TCR beta motif, made of 7 or 8 highly homologous variants, that appeared characteristic of ankylosing spondylitis blood.

Germline V CDR1 and CDR2: MNHNS, SASEGT. V dropped 3 bases and J dropped 1 base, with 7 bases sitting between them. The CDR3 has 14 residues. One entry per CDR3 protein results from TCRdb running MiXCR on the 5' RACE reads. This sample carries about 150,000 distinct CDR3 sequences, roughly 44% of them seen once, and the ten largest clones take about 15%. Sequencing used synovial fluid, either unsorted or a sorted T cell fraction (not recorded which). This clonotype was sampled from a male donor with ankylosing spondylitis. This chain connects TRBV6-1 to TRBJ2-1; D unresolved. CDR3 bases: TGTGCCAGCAGTGACCAAAATTCCTACAATGAGCAGTTCTTC. This translates into CASSDQNSYNEQFF.